This T cell receptor beta chain originates from a study of blood T cell repertoires in COVID-19. On the study more broadly: The samples span acute and convalescent COVID-19 from the United States, Italy and Spain. Sources were T cells, B-cell-depleted T cells, or PBMCs; the material itself was cDNA or gDNA.

Original processing methods: Amplifying reference gene primers gave estimates of nucleated cell counts. The repertoire was sequenced with immunoSEQ multiplex PCR; TCRdb's copy has only in-frame clones and lacks some. V, J and clone size are taken as reported in that table, and D and trimming were inferred from the DNA itself. Here the sample spans 240,000 or so clones, around nine tenths being singletons. Germline V gives CDR1 SGHDT, CDR2 YYEEEE. The CDR3 is 13 residues long. V lost 3 bases to trimming and J lost 6 bases, with 12 bases between them. The sample holds a few counts of this clone. The rearrangement joins TRBV5-6 to TRBJ1-2, with D perhaps matching TRBD1 (5 bases). This TCR was sampled from a woman aged 70 to 79 with active or convalescent COVID-19. Material for sequencing was peripheral blood. CDR3 sequence reads: CASSYPEGNGYTF. The CDR3 nucleotides are TGTGCCAGCAGCTACCCGGAGGGGAATGGCTACACCTTC.